The 13 T cell receptor beta chains below were found in one sample sequenced in a study of sequential checkpoint blockade in melanoma. Treatment of the sample: randomized to nivolumab then ipilimumab (arm A) or the reverse (arm B). Sequencing used immunoSEQ multiplex PCR; TCRdb keeps in-frame clones, though not all of them. The repertoire holds approximately 22,000 clones, with more than 75% as singletons. Sequencing was performed on CD8+ T cells sorted from blood (inferred from file names), taken from a patient given nivolumab and ipilimumab in sequence. The source of these receptors is a human donor with melanoma.

The rearrangement uses TRBV18 and TRBJ2-1; tentatively, D is TRBD2 (5 bases). The CDR3 extends over 14 amino acids. V was cut by 4 bases and J by 4 bases, with 11 bases left in between. The germline V gene has CDR1 KGHSH and CDR2 LQKENI. The CDR3 DNA sequence: TGTGCCAGCTCACGTTCCGAGGGTTACAATGAGCAGTTCTTC. Amino acid sequence: CASSRSEGYNEQFF.

The chain links TRBV6-1 to TRBJ1-2; D is uncertain. Germline V CDR1 and CDR2: MNHNS, SASEGT. The CDR3 contains 13 residues. V gave up 11 bases and J gave up 8 bases, with 21 bases separating them. The CDR3 nucleotides are TGTGCCGCCCGCCCTCAGGCGGGCGGAGGCTACACCTTC. Translation gives CAARPQAGGGYTF.

The rearrangement uses TRBV6-6 and TRBJ2-5; 9 bases are a match to TRBD2. V trimming: 7 bases; J trimming: 3 bases; junction bases outside the gene matches: 3. This CDR3 spans 13 amino acids. From germline, CDR1 is MNHNY and CDR2 SVGAGI (reference sequence). CDR3 sequence: CASKREVEETQYF. The CDR3 bases are TGTGCCAGCAAGCGGGAGGTCGAAGAGACCCAGTACTTC.

This chain uses TRBV6-1 with TRBJ2-7; 11 bases align to TRBD1. V dropped 6 bases and J dropped 5; count of bases not matched to a gene: 6. The CDR3 sequence is 14 residues long. Per the germline V gene, CDR1 is MNHNS and CDR2 is SASEGT. CDR3 sequence (DNA): TGTGCCAGCAGACCCCGGACAGGGGGCAACGAGCAGTACTTC. Encoded protein: CASRPRTGGNEQYF.

This clone was seen more than once but under ten times. The CDR3 sequence is CASSISGGKKQFF. CDR3 DNA sequence: TGTGCCAGTAGTATCTCCGGGGGTAAGAAGCAGTTCTTC. This rearrangement joins TRBV19 to TRBJ2-1; D is perhaps TRBD2 (6 bases). The germline V gene encodes CDR1 LNHDA and CDR2 SQIVND (reference sequence). V lost 3 bases and J lost 11, with 14 bases in between. The CDR3 runs to 13 residues. The full variable domain, rest sourced from reference TRBV19 and TRBJ2-1, is DGGITQSPKYLFRKEGQNVTLSCEQNLNHDAMYWYRQDPGQGLRLIYYSQIVNDFQKGDIAEGYSVSREKKESFPLTVTSAQKNPTAFYLCASSISGGKKQFFGPGTRLTVL.

This chain links TRBV5-3 with TRBJ2-2, with 9 bases aligning to TRBD2. TRBV5-3 is recorded as an ORF, its role being uncertain. After removal of 4 bases from V and 6 bases from J, the junction contained 10 bases not matched to a gene. The CDR3 loop spans 16 amino acids. The CDR3 DNA reads as TGTGCCAGAAGCACCCCGGGACTAGCTAGGCCCGGGGAGCTGTTTTTT. Its protein is CARSTPGLARPGELFF.

The chain carries TRBV6-5 and TRBJ2-3; 9 bases map to TRBD1. The length of the CDR3 is 12 residues. Germline-derived CDR1 and CDR2 are MNHEY and SVGAGI. With V trimmed by 9 bases and J by 11 bases, 9 bases remained unmatched. The CDR3 sequence is CASGQGTERQYF. CDR3 bases: TGTGCCAGTGGACAGGGGACCGAAAGGCAGTATTTT.

V is TRBV28 and J is TRBJ2-1; D is possibly TRBD1 (6 bases). Trimming took 6 bases from V and 7 from J, leaving 31 bases between them. This CDR3 is built from 19 residues. Germline V gene lookup returns CDR1 MDHEN and CDR2 SYDVKM. CDR3 nucleotide sequence: TGTGCCAGCAGGTCCAATCTCCTGGGCCTAGCAGGGGTCTTTAATGAGCAGTTCTTC. This codes for CASRSNLLGLAGVFNEQFF.

This clone was counted only a few times. The gene calls are TRBV7-2 and TRBJ2-1; 16 nucleotides align to TRBD2. The CDR3 runs to 18 residues. Unmatched junction bases numbered 5, after V lost 0 bases and J lost 6 bases. Looked up from germline, CDR1 is SGHTA and CDR2 is FQGNSA. Written as DNA, the CDR3 is TGTGCCAGCAGCTTAGCGCCGGGGACTAGCGGGAGGGGCAATGAGCAGTTCTTC. It encodes CASSLAPGTSGRGNEQFF.

The V gene is TRBV6-6, the J gene TRBJ2-1; 8 bases are shared with TRBD1. This CDR3 region has 14 residues. The J segment lost 5 bases and the V segment lost 8 bases, leaving 8 bases of the junction unmatched. Germline loops: CDR1 MNHNY, CDR2 SVGAGI (reference sequence). CDR3 in DNA: TGTGCCAGCTCTGACAGGGGTGAAGACAATGAGCAGTTCTTC. It specifies CASSDRGEDNEQFF.

V usage is TRBV28 and J usage is TRBJ1-2, with D maybe TRBD1 (6 bases). The CDR3 has 14 residues. Germline lookup yields CDR1 MDHEN and CDR2 SYDVKM. V gave up 2 bases and J gave up 7 bases, with 14 bases separating them. DNA of the CDR3: TGTGCCAGCAGTTTACCCCCAGGGGACGGTGGCTACACCTTC. This codes for CASSLPPGDGGYTF.

The chain carries TRBV4-1 and TRBJ1-5; 11 nucleotides line up with TRBD1. The CDR3 is 17 amino acids. CDR1 is MGHRA and CDR2 is YSYEKL in the germline V gene. V gave up 0 bases and J gave up 6 bases; unmatched junction bases: 7. This CDR3 is CASSQEEPGTGGQPQHF. Written as DNA, the CDR3 is TGCGCCAGCAGCCAAGAGGAACCCGGGACAGGGGGTCAGCCCCAGCATTTT.

The chain carries TRBV28 and TRBJ2-5; TRBD1 matches 7 bases. Germline V lookup: CDR1 MDHEN, CDR2 SYDVKM. This CDR3 is 15 amino acids long. V trimming: 5 bases; J trimming: 2 bases; junction bases outside the gene matches: 8. The CDR3 DNA follows: TGTGCCAGCAGTGCCCCCCGGACAGGACAAGAGACCCAGTACTTC. It encodes CASSAPRTGQETQYF.